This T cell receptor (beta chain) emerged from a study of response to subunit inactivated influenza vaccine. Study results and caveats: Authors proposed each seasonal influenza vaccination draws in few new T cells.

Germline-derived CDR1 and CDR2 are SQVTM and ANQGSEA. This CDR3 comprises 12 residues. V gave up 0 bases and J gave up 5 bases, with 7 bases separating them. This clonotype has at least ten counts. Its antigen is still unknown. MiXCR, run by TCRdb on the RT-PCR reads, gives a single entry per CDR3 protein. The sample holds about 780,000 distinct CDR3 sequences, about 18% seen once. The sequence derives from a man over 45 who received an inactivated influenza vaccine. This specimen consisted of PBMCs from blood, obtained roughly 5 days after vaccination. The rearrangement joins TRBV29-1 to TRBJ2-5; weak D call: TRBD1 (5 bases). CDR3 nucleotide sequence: TGCAGCGTTGAAGAGGGGCGCGAGACCCAGTACTTC. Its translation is CSVEEGRETQYF. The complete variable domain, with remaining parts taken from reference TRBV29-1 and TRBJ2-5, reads SAVISQKPSRDICQRGTSLTIQCQVDSQVTMMFWYRQQPGQSLTLIATANQGSEATYESGFVIDKFPISRPNLTFSTLTVSNMSPEDSSIYLCSVEEGRETQYFGPGTRLLVL.